This record covers a single T cell receptor beta chain. Data came from immunoSEQ multiplex PCR; TCRdb stores just in-frame clones and leaves some out. The sample shows 60,000 to 75,000 clones, 79% of them seen only once. The sample's time point: baseline, week 1 (first vaccination visit). Treatment of the sample: pre-vaccination baseline after standard-of-care therapy. These data belong to a study of a mutant IDH1 vaccine in newly diagnosed glioma. Study-wide background: Previous care, which was radiotherapy, temozolomide, or both, most often involved both.

There are 13 residues in the CDR3. CDR1 and CDR2 from the germline V gene are SGDLS and YYNGEE. Trimming stripped 0 bases from V and 5 bases from J, with 8 bases between. This chain joins TRBV9 and TRBJ1-1, with D uncertain. The origin of this receptor is a man aged 45-65 years with glioma. The material was PBMCs, obtained from a glioma patient treated with radiotherapy, temozolomide or both. CDR3 sequence: CASSVADVTEAFF. Written as DNA, the CDR3 is TGTGCCAGCAGCGTAGCCGACGTTACTGAAGCTTTCTTT.